Below, 21 T cell receptor beta chains from the same sample are listed, as sequenced in a study of blood T cells in healthy people across ages. Sample-barcoded 5' priming and a J-beta primer mix drove a second PCR of 7 to 11 cycles. One entry per CDR3 protein results from TCRdb running MiXCR on the 5' RACE reads. The sample contains 650,000 to 1,000,000 distinct CDR3 sequences, about half of which appear only once. Sequences were obtained from blood. All receptors come from a man at least 80 years old in good health.

This clonotype was found a few times. The J gene is TRBJ2-1, the V gene TRBV7-2; tentative D call: TRBD2 (5 bases). CDR1 is SGHTA and CDR2 is FQGNSA in the germline V gene. This CDR3 has 14 amino acids. Trimming removed 2 bases from V and 5 bases from J, with 10 bases in between. The CDR3 nucleotides are TGTGCCAGCAGCTTATCTTACGGGGACAATGAGCAGTTCTTC. Its translation is CASSLSYGDNEQFF.

Comments on this clonotype: Sequence at one end of the junction differs from germline and may be a read error. The V call is TRBV10-1, the J call TRBJ1-2, with 7 nucleotides matching TRBD1. The germline CDR1 and CDR2 sequences are WNHNN and SYGVQD (reference sequence). The CDR3 covers 13 residues. This CDR3 is CASARDRTYVYTF. CDR3 nucleotide sequence: TGCGCCAGCGCCAGGGACAGAACCTATGTCTACACCTTC.

This rearrangement joins TRBV20-1 to TRBJ1-2; D might be TRBD1 (5 bases). V lost 0 bases and J 7 bases, leaving 15 bases between the germline ends. The CDR3 spans 14 residues. Germline lookup yields CDR1 DFQATT and CDR2 SNEGSKA (reference sequence). CDR3 in amino acids: CSARENRDASGYTF. The CDR3 DNA reads TGCAGTGCTAGAGAAAACCGGGACGCCTCTGGCTACACCTTC.

The table lists this clonotype with many counts. The chain combines TRBV6-2 or TRBV6-3 with TRBJ2-7; 9 nucleotides match TRBD2. Germline loops: CDR1 MNHEY, CDR2 SVGEGT. Trimming cost V 7 bases and J 6 bases; bases outside gene matches: 7. This CDR3 region has 13 residues. The CDR3 bases are TGTGCCAGCACAGGGACTAGCTGGAGCGAGCAGTACTTC. Translating it yields CASTGTSWSEQYF.

This clonotype was observed at least ten times. The J gene is TRBJ2-1, the V gene TRBV9; possibly TRBD2 for D (6 bases). The DNA end lines up better with TRBJ2-7; the J call may be wrong. CDR1 and CDR2 from the germline V gene are SGDLS and YYNGEE. The CDR3 extends over 15 amino acids. The CDR3 DNA reads TGTGCCAGCAGCGCTGGGGACTTTACCTACAATGAGCAGTACTTC. Amino acid sequence: CASSAGDFTYNEQYF.

The J gene is TRBJ1-2, the V gene TRBV28, with D tentatively TRBD1 (5 bases). This CDR3 contains 16 residues. Trimming stripped 7 bases from V and 5 bases from J, with 23 bases between. CDR1 is MDHEN and CDR2 is SYDVKM in the germline V gene. The CDR3 spells CASTPSQGPLGYGYTF. DNA of the CDR3: TGTGCCAGCACACCTTCCCAGGGCCCCTTAGGGTATGGCTACACCTTC.

The chain is built from TRBV5-1 and TRBJ2-1, with 12 bases matching TRBD2. The junction had 7 bases not matched to a gene; V was cut back by 0 bases and J by 3 bases. Germline V gene sequence: CDR1 SGHRS, CDR2 YFSETQ. The CDR3 contains 18 residues. Written as DNA, the CDR3 is TGCGCCAGCAGCTTGGCATCTAGCGGGGGGGCCGTCTACAATGAGCAGTTCTTC. It translates to CASSLASSGGAVYNEQFF. Combining the CDR3 with reference TRBV5-1 and TRBJ2-1 gives the whole variable domain KAGVTQTPRYLIKTRGQQVTLSCSPISGHRSVSWYQQTPGQGLQFLFEYFSETQRNKGNFPGRFSGRQFSNSRSEMNVSTLELGDSALYLCASSLASSGGAVYNEQFFGPGTRLTVL.

The J gene is TRBJ2-1, the V gene TRBV2, with D unclear. Deletions cut 5 bases from V and 4 bases from J, with 12 bases between. The CDR3 totals 14 residues. The germline CDR1 and CDR2 sequences are SNHLY and FYNNEI. CDR3 sequence: CASSSSDSYNEQFF. CDR3 sequence (DNA): TGTGCCAGCAGTTCCTCCGACTCTTACAATGAGCAGTTCTTC.

V is TRBV11-2 and J is TRBJ1-2; D is perhaps TRBD1 (6 bases). Germline values: CDR1 SGHAT, CDR2 FQNNGV. With 4 bases removed from V and 4 bases from J, the gap between germline ends came to 16 bases. This CDR3 comprises 15 residues. CDR3 residues: CASSSWTVIPYGYTF. Here the CDR3 DNA reads TGTGCCAGCAGCTCCTGGACAGTAATCCCCTATGGCTACACCTTC. Complete variable domain (other parts from reference TRBV11-2 and TRBJ1-2): EAGVAQSPRYKIIEKRQSVAFWCNPISGHATLYWYQQILGQGPKLLIQFQNNGVVDDSQLPKDRFSAERLKGVDSTLKIQPAKLEDSAVYLCASSSWTVIPYGYTFGSGTRLTVV.

This chain links TRBV29-1 with TRBJ2-1; 11 nucleotides match TRBD1. The germline gives CDR1 SQVTM, CDR2 ANQGSEA. The V segment lost 7 bases and the J segment 3 bases; nucleotides outside the gene matches: 5. The CDR3 has 14 residues. The CDR3 loop reads CSGGGTGGYNEQFF. The CDR3, as DNA: TGCAGCGGCGGTGGGACAGGGGGCTACAATGAGCAGTTCTTC.

In nucleotides, the CDR3 is TGCAGTGCTAACCCACAGGGGGCCTATGGCTACACCTTC. As protein: CSANPQGAYGYTF. V and J are TRBV20-1 and TRBJ1-2; 9 nucleotides align to TRBD1. The V gene end was trimmed by 4 bases and the J gene end by 4 bases; junction bases not matched to a gene: 4. Germline V gene lookup returns CDR1 DFQATT and CDR2 SNEGSKA (reference sequence). This CDR3 has 13 amino acids.

The genes are TRBV29-1 and TRBJ2-1, with 9 positions matching TRBD2. This CDR3 spans 14 amino acids. CDR1 and CDR2 from the germline V gene are SQVTM and ANQGSEA. J was trimmed by 2 bases and V by 5 bases; bases with no gene match: 4. The CDR3 is CSVPASGAYNEQFF. CDR3 DNA sequence: TGCAGCGTTCCGGCTAGCGGGGCCTACAATGAGCAGTTCTTC.

This chain connects TRBV6-5 to TRBJ1-2, with D unresolved. Germline CDR1 MNHEY, CDR2 SVGAGI. V lost 6 bases, J lost 8 bases, and 19 bases lay in between. The CDR3 covers 14 residues. CDR3 sequence reads: CASRRAVPSEGYTF. CDR3 sequence (DNA): TGTGCCAGCAGACGGGCCGTTCCTAGTGAGGGCTACACCTTC.

This chain joins TRBV29-1 and TRBJ2-7; D remains ambiguous. V was trimmed by 7 bases and J by 2 bases, leaving 15 bases between them. Looked up from germline, CDR1 is SQVTM and CDR2 is ANQGSEA. The CDR3 length is 13 residues. The CDR3 region is CSAVESAPYEQYF. For the CDR3, the DNA is TGCAGCGCCGTCGAATCAGCCCCCTACGAGCAGTACTTC.

This clonotype was detected a few times. The chain uses TRBV5-1 and TRBJ1-4, with D possibly being TRBD1 (5 bases). V was pared by 3 bases and J by 6 bases, with 12 bases between. The CDR3 is 14 amino acids. The germline CDR1 and CDR2 sequences are SGHRS and YFSETQ. CDR3 sequence (DNA): TGCGCCAGCAGCTCGGGACGGACGGATGAAAAACTGTTTTTT. This translates into CASSSGRTDEKLFF.

The chain employs TRBV29-1 and TRBJ2-7; tentatively, D is TRBD1 (6 bases). Germline assignment: CDR1 SQVTM and CDR2 ANQGSEA. This CDR3 comprises 13 residues. The V and J ends lost 5 bases and 1 base respectively, with 12 bases between them. CDR3 sequence (DNA): TGCAGCGTTTTGGACAGTACTTCCTACGAGCAGTACTTC. Encoded protein: CSVLDSTSYEQYF.

This clonotype was seen repeatedly, ten times or more. The CDR3 protein is CASSPVGGITDTQYF. The CDR3 nucleotides are TGTGCCAGCAGCCCAGTGGGAGGTATCACAGATACGCAGTATTTT. The V call is TRBV7-2, the J call TRBJ2-3, with TRBD2 as a possible D gene (6 bases). Germline CDR1 SGHTA, CDR2 FQGNSA. V lost 5 bases to trimming and J lost 2 bases, with 14 bases between them. The CDR3 covers 15 residues.

This clonotype was counted ten times or more. The gene calls are TRBV7-2 and TRBJ2-1; D remains unclear. The CDR3 sequence is 13 residues long. From germline, CDR1 is SGHTA and CDR2 FQGNSA. V was cut by 0 bases and J by 7 bases, with 7 bases left in between. The CDR3 loop is CASSLATLNEQFF. CDR3 nucleotides: TGTGCCAGCAGCTTAGCGACCCTTAATGAGCAGTTCTTC.

The gene calls are TRBV20-1 and TRBJ2-7; D gene unclear. Germline loops: CDR1 DFQATT, CDR2 SNEGSKA (reference sequence). The CDR3 has 13 amino acids. Trimming took 3 bases from V and 1 from J, leaving 10 bases between them. The DNA of the CDR3 is TGCAGTGCTAGTAGCCTCAGATCCTACGAGCAGTACTTC. It encodes CSASSLRSYEQYF.

The sample holds a few counts of this clonotype. The rearrangement links TRBV12-3 or TRBV12-4 to TRBJ2-1; 14 bases match TRBD2. J lost 9 bases, V lost 3 bases, and 7 bases had no gene match. The CDR3 has 16 amino acids. The CDR3 loop reads CASSLETSGRGGEQFF. Written as DNA, the CDR3 is TGTGCCAGCAGTTTGGAGACTAGCGGGAGGGGTGGTGAGCAGTTCTTC.

About this clonotype itself: A much more abundant neighbour one base away suggests this may be a read error. This sequence joins TRBV20-1 and TRBJ2-5, with 8 bases identical to TRBD1. The CDR3 runs 13 residues. V lost 5 bases and J lost 5; bases outside the gene matches: 7. Germline loops: CDR1 DFQATT, CDR2 SNEGSKA (reference sequence). The CDR3 nucleotides read TGCAGTGCTCGACGACAGGGGTTTGAGACCCAGTACTTC. Its translation is CSARRQGFETQYF.